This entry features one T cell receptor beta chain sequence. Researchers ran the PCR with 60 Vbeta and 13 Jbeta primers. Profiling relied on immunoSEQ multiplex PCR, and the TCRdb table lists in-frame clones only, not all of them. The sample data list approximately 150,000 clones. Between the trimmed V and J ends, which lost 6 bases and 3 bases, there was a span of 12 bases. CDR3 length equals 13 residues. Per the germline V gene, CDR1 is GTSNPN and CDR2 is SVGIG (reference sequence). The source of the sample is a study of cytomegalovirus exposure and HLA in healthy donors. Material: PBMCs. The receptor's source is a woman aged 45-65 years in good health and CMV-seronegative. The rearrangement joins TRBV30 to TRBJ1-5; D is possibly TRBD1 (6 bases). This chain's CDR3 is CACRGYPNQPQHF. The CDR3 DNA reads TGTGCCTGCAGGGGCTACCCCAATCAGCCCCAGCATTTT.